This T cell receptor beta chain was observed in a study of cytomegalovirus exposure and HLA in healthy donors. Germline CDR1 LGHNA, CDR2 YSLEER. The CDR3 consists of 15 residues. V shed 3 bases and J 6 bases; nucleotides not matched to a gene: 8. This PCR relied on a set of 60 Vbeta primers and 13 Jbeta primers. Repertoires were generated with immunoSEQ multiplex PCR, while TCRdb's copy carries only in-frame clones and drops some. The sample yields over 90,000 clones, roughly 77% seen once. The chain uses TRBV4-3 and TRBJ2-5; 9 bases match TRBD2. The TCR sequence derives from a woman aged 18 to 35 in good health and CMV-seropositive. Sequencing was carried out using PBMCs. As DNA, the CDR3 is TGCGCCAGCAGCCAGACCGGGACTAGCTCTCAGACCCAGTACTTC. Amino acid sequence: CASSQTGTSSQTQYF.